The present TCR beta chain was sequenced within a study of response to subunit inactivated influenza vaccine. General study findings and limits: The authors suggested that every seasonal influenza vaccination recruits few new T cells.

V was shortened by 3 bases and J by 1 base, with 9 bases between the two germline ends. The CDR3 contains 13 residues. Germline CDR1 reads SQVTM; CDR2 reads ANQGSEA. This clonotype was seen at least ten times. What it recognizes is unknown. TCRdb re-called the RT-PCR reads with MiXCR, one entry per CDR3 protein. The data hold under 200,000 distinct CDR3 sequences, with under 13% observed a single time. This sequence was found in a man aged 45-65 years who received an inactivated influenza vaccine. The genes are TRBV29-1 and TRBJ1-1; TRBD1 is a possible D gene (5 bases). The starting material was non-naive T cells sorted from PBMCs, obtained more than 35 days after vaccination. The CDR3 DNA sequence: TGCAGCGTTGAGGGTCAGGGGAACACTGAAGCTTTCTTT. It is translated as CSVEGQGNTEAFF.